These 9 T cell receptor beta chains were sequenced from one sample in a study of blood T cell repertoires in COVID-19. The table came from immunoSEQ multiplex PCR; TCRdb's copy has only in-frame clones and leaves some out. Of approximately 250,000 clones in the sample, 85% were seen once. Sequencing was performed on peripheral blood. The receptors come from a man aged 45-65 years with COVID-19, enrolled during active disease.

The chain joins TRBV12-3 or TRBV12-4 to TRBJ2-5, with D maybe TRBD2 (5 bases). The V gene lost 3 bases and the J gene lost 5 bases, with 10 bases spanning the gap. This CDR3 has 13 residues. Here the CDR3 reads CASSFLGSETQYF. The CDR3 nucleotides read TGTGCCAGCAGTTTTTTGGGGAGTGAGACCCAGTACTTC.

The chain employs TRBV4-1 and TRBJ1-2; maybe TRBD1 (6 bases). This CDR3 has 14 residues. Germline CDR1 and CDR2: MGHRA and YSYEKL. Trimming took 4 bases from V and 2 from J, leaving 11 bases between them. The CDR3 bases are TGCGCCAGCAGCCTTTCAACAGGGAACTATGGCTACACCTTC. Residues: CASSLSTGNYGYTF.

The CDR3 DNA follows: TGCGCCAGCAGCCAAGATGACTACAGCTCCTACGAGCAGTACTTC. Amino acid sequence: CASSQDDYSSYEQYF. V usage is TRBV4-1 and J usage is TRBJ2-7; a possible D gene is TRBD2 (5 bases). The CDR3 totals 15 residues. V lost 0 bases and J 0 bases, leaving 9 bases between the germline ends. Germline CDR1 reads MGHRA; CDR2 reads YSYEKL.

The V call is TRBV20-1, the J call TRBJ2-4; TRBD1 aligns across 7 bases. The J segment lost 6 bases and the V segment lost 6 bases, leaving 2 bases of the junction unmatched. This CDR3 has 11 residues. Germline CDR1 reads DFQATT; CDR2 reads SNEGSKA (reference sequence). Here the CDR3 DNA reads TGCAGTGCAAACAGGGGAAACATTCAGTACTTC. Translating gives CSANRGNIQYF.

This rearrangement joins TRBV7-8 to TRBJ1-4; D unresolved. Deletions cut 5 bases from V and 4 bases from J, with 11 bases between. This CDR3 contains 14 residues. Germline lookup yields CDR1 SGHVS and CDR2 FQNEAQ. This CDR3 is CASSLKLRNEKLFF. For the CDR3, the DNA is TGTGCCAGCAGCCTTAAGCTTCGTAATGAAAAACTGTTTTTT.

The V gene is TRBV7-3, the J gene TRBJ1-1, with 10 nucleotides matching TRBD1. The CDR3 is 15 residues long. Germline CDR1 SGHTA, CDR2 FQGTGA. V shed 5 bases and J 5 bases; nucleotides not matched to a gene: 8. The CDR3 DNA reads as TGTGCCAGCAGCCCCGGGGACAGGGGCTCGACTGAAGCTTTCTTT. Translation: CASSPGDRGSTEAFF.

This chain uses TRBV5-1 with TRBJ2-5; D is undetermined. Germline lookup yields CDR1 SGHRS and CDR2 YFSETQ. The CDR3 sequence is 12 residues long. Trimming removed 2 bases from V and 0 bases from J, with 2 bases in between. The chain's CDR3 is CASSFDQETQYF. The CDR3, as DNA: TGCGCCAGCAGCTTCGACCAAGAGACCCAGTACTTC.

The table lists this clone with a few counts. The rearrangement uses TRBV30 and TRBJ2-7; TRBD1 is a possible D gene (5 bases). V lost 4 bases, J lost 6 bases, and 13 bases lay in between. Germline V gene lookup returns CDR1 GTSNPN and CDR2 SVGIG (reference sequence). The CDR3 sequence is 12 residues long. The CDR3 loop is CAWNPGLSEQYF. As DNA, the CDR3 is TGTGCCTGGAATCCAGGGTTATCCGAGCAGTACTTC.

The rearrangement uses TRBV18 and TRBJ1-2; 7 bases are shared with TRBD1. Germline V gene sequence: CDR1 KGHSH, CDR2 LQKENI. The CDR3 loop spans 15 amino acids. The J segment lost 3 bases and the V segment lost 6 bases, leaving 10 bases of the junction unmatched. The CDR3 spells CASSTTGEDYYGYTF. The CDR3 DNA reads as TGTGCCAGCTCGACAACAGGGGAGGATTACTATGGCTACACCTTC.